This TCR beta chain was found in a study of shared clonotypes between healthy human individuals. General study results and limits: Sampling was confined to blood; repertoires within tissues likely differ.

Researchers partitioned CD4+ cells into CD45RA+ naive and CD45RA-negative memory subsets. The V gene lost 1 base and the J gene lost 3 bases, with 14 bases spanning the gap. CDR3 size: 16 residues. CDR1 SGHVS and CDR2 FQNEAQ come from the germline V gene. Data came from immunoSEQ multiplex PCR; TCRdb stores just in-frame clones and leaves some out. Of 2,500,000 or so clones in the sample, just under 95% are singletons; the top ten hold approximately 0.4%. For this clone: Its antigen is unknown.

Sequencing was done on a sample of naive CD4+ T cells from PBMCs. Subset defined: CD45RA+ positively selected. The TCR was taken from a man younger than 35 in good health. Some clones in this sample may be carry-over from other donors' samples. This chain connects TRBV7-8 to TRBJ2-3, with D possibly being TRBD1 or TRBD2 (6 bases each). This CDR3 is CASSLEGGVVTDTQYF. The CDR3 region has the DNA TGTGCCAGCAGCTTAGAGGGGGGAGTTGTAACAGATACGCAGTATTTT.